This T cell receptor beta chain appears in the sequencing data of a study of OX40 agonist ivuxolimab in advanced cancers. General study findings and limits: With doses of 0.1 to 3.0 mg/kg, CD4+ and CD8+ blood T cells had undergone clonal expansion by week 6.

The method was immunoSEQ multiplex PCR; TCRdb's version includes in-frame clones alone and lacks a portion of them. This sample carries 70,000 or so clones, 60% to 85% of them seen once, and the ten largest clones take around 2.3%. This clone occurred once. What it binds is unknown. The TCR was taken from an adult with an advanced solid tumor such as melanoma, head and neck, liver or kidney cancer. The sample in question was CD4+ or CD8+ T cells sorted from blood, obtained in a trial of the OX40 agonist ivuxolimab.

CDR3 protein: CASSGGQGPGLKQFF. The CDR3 DNA reads TGTGCCAGCAGCGGAGGACAGGGCCCCGGGCTTAAGCAGTTCTTC. V gene TRBV9 combines with J gene TRBJ2-1; 8 bases agree with TRBD1. CDR1 is SGDLS, CDR2 YYNGEE, per germline. V was clipped by 3 bases and J by 11 bases; unmatched bases: 13. The CDR3 is 15 amino acids.